The clone carrying this T cell receptor beta chain was detected a few times. Its antigen remains unknown. Sequenced material consisted of expressed TCRB transcripts (all of the isolated RNA was reverse transcribed). TCRdb keeps only in-frame clones here, not all; method: immunoSEQ multiplex PCR. The top ten hold under 1.5% of the sample, which has approximately 150,000 clones, around 13% seen once. The data are from a study of beta chain features in type 1 diabetes. Points from the study as a whole: For Type 1 diabetes patients, all four CD4+ subsets carried TCRB CDR3s that were moderately but significantly shorter. Insertions at VDJ junctions were less frequent in type 1 diabetes patients. These patients also deleted more nucleotides at the same junctions. Resolution of whether HLA type affects TCRB rearrangement was not achieved here.

This CDR3 region has 14 residues. The germline gives CDR1 SNHLY, CDR2 FYNNEI. V was pared by 3 bases and J by 9 bases, with 15 bases between. CD45RO/CCR7/CD25/CD127/CD95/CD27 staining was used to isolate CD4+ naive, central memory, regulatory and stem cell-like memory cells by sorting. Specimen: central memory CD4+ T cells from blood. The origin of this receptor is a man between 18 and 29 years old with type 1 diabetes. This chain uses TRBV2 with TRBJ2-1; D tentatively reads TRBD1 or TRBD2 (5 bases each). CDR3 in amino acids: CASSEPLGASEQFF. The DNA for the CDR3 is TGTGCCAGCAGTGAGCCCCTCGGGGCCAGTGAGCAGTTCTTC. The full variable domain, with the rest looked up from reference TRBV2 and TRBJ2-1, is EPEVTQTPSHQVTQMGQEVILRCVPISNHLYFYWYRQILGQKVEFLVSFYNNEISEKSEIFDDQFSVERPDGSNFTLKIRSTKLEDSAMYFCASSEPLGASEQFFGPGTRLTVL.